This TCR beta chain was recorded in a study of cytotoxic CD8 clonotypes in ibrutinib-treated CLL. Background on the study: Responses: roughly 25 partial, 2 complete; after median roughly 5.5 years, about 15 stayed remitted, 12 progressed. Study-wide results and limits: Public clonotypes were rare and shrank or held steady on treatment. Age-matched healthy donor levels were exceeded by baseline clonality, which tracked circulating CD8+ T-cell counts.

TCRdb keeps only in-frame clones here, not all; method: immunoSEQ multiplex PCR. The sample includes some 140,000 clones, 85% to 95% of them seen just once. V shed 2 bases, J shed 6 bases, and the junction held 12 bases outside the gene matches. The CDR3 consists of 16 residues. The germline CDR1 and CDR2 sequences are MNHEY and SMNVEV (reference sequence). This clone was observed a handful of times. Antigen specificity is unknown. Sequenced here: PBMCs, sampled after 12 months of ibrutinib treatment. V gene TRBV27 combines with J gene TRBJ1-1; 7 nucleotides agree with TRBD1. The TCR was taken from a human donor with chronic lymphocytic leukemia. CDR3 amino acids: CASSLLPLQGKAEAFF. CDR3 sequence (DNA): TGTGCCAGCAGTTTACTTCCGCTACAGGGGAAGGCTGAAGCTTTCTTT.